These 3 T cell receptor beta chains originate from one sample sequenced in a study of graft-versus-host responses after intestinal transplantation. Clones were read by immunoSEQ multiplex PCR, and TCRdb kept only the in-frame ones, dropping some. The profile shows 80,000 to 100,000 clones, 85% to 95% of them singletons. These receptors lack a known antigen. The sequencing here drew on unstimulated CD8+ T cells sorted from spleen or lymph node cells, taken before transplant. The receptors shown here come from a human donor who was the organ donor for an intestinal transplant.

The gene calls are TRBV18 and TRBJ2-7; weak D call: TRBD2 (6 bases). The CDR3 is 14 amino acids. Germline lookup yields CDR1 KGHSH and CDR2 LQKENI. V was pared by 0 bases and J by 1 base, with 7 bases between. The CDR3 spells CASSPPGGSYEQYF. The DNA of the CDR3 is TGTGCCAGCTCACCACCGGGGGGATCCTACGAGCAGTACTTC.

V usage is TRBV15 and J usage is TRBJ1-1; possibly TRBD1 for D (5 bases). This CDR3 spans 15 amino acids. Trimming shortened V by 0 bases and J by 2 bases, and 10 bases separated the two germline ends. Germline values: CDR1 LNHNV, CDR2 YYDKDF (reference sequence). This chain's CDR3 is CATSRDQGVNTEAFF. The CDR3 region has the DNA TGTGCCACCAGCAGAGATCAAGGGGTAAACACTGAAGCTTTCTTT. The whole variable domain, remainder taken from reference TRBV15 and TRBJ1-1, is DAMVIQNPRYQVTQFGKPVTLSCSQTLNHNVMYWYQQKSSQAPKLLFHYYDKDFNNEADTPDNFQSRRPNTSFCFLDIRSPGLGDTAMYLCATSRDQGVNTEAFFGQGTRLTVV.

This clone was observed a handful of times. The gene calls are TRBV27 and TRBJ1-5; D is perhaps TRBD1 (6 bases). The CDR3 spans 16 residues. Trimming pared 11 bases from V and 0 bases from J, leaving 20 bases between. Germline CDR1 MNHEY, CDR2 SMNVEV (reference sequence). The CDR3, as DNA: TGTGCCGGGGTCTGGCAGGGGACATATAGCAATCAGCCCCAGCATTTT. The encoded protein is CAGVWQGTYSNQPQHF.